The sequence of this TCR beta chain was determined in a study of Ad26.COV2.S vaccination and SARS-CoV-2 variants. The V and J ends lost 6 bases and 4 bases, in that order; junction bases with no gene match: 4. Per germline, CDR1 MNHEY and CDR2 SMNVEV (reference sequence). This CDR3 is 13 amino acids long. Data came from immunoSEQ multiplex PCR; TCRdb stores just in-frame clones and leaves some out. The sample holds a few hundred thousand clones; approximately 90% are singletons and the top ten take less than 4.5%. Stated treatment: around 19 received Ad26.COV2.S at low or high dose, single or two shots; 5 received placebo; per-sample allocation not given. Repertoires come from day 63 after the first vaccine or placebo injection.

This receptor was identified in a person aged 18-60 years who received the Ad26.COV2.S COVID-19 vaccine or a placebo. The specimen was peripheral blood, collected in a trial of Ad26.COV2.S vaccine versus placebo. The chain has TRBV27 and TRBJ2-3; TRBD2 agrees at 7 bases. CDR3 in amino acids: CASSQRGPDTQYF. The CDR3 nucleotides are TGTGCCAGCAGCCAGCGGGGCCCAGATACGCAGTATTTT.